The 28 T cell receptor beta chains reported below all come from one sample, sequenced in a study of cytomegalovirus exposure and HLA in healthy donors. PCR employed 60 Vbeta and 13 Jbeta primers. Libraries were prepared by immunoSEQ multiplex PCR; TCRdb keeps only in-frame clonotypes and omits some of them. This repertoire comprises 30,000 to 40,000 clones; its ten largest clones make up roughly 9.6%. The sample comprised PBMCs. These receptors all come from a man aged 40-55 years in good health and CMV-seropositive.

The chain uses TRBV13 and TRBJ2-1; the match to TRBD2 covers 12 bases. This CDR3 contains 18 residues. V shed 8 bases, J shed 8 bases, and the junction held 19 bases outside the gene matches. Per germline, CDR1 PRHDT and CDR2 FYEKMQ (reference sequence). CDR3 protein: CASSDRLGLAGGPYEQFF. CDR3 sequence (DNA): TGTGCCAGCTCCGACAGGTTGGGGCTAGCGGGAGGGCCCTATGAGCAGTTCTTC.

The gene calls are TRBV10-3 and TRBJ2-7; tentative D call: TRBD2 (5 bases). Trimming pared 10 bases from V and 0 bases from J, leaving 10 bases between. The germline V gene has CDR1 ENHRY and CDR2 SYGVKD. This CDR3 has 12 amino acids. The CDR3 region is CATRTASYEQYF. In DNA, the CDR3 is TGTGCCACAAGGACTGCCTCCTACGAGCAGTACTTC.

The V gene is TRBV7-9, the J gene TRBJ2-7; D not certain. Germline lookup yields CDR1 SEHNR and CDR2 FQNEAQ (reference sequence). The CDR3 extends over 12 amino acids. The V end was cut by 5 bases, the J end by 7 bases, with 12 bases between. CDR3: CASSLAPREQYF. CDR3 in DNA: TGTGCCAGCAGCCTTGCCCCGCGGGAGCAGTACTTC.

CDR3 amino acids: CATSRDRFGAAFF. The CDR3 coding sequence is TGTGCCACCAGCAGAGATCGGTTTGGGGCCGCTTTCTTT. The rearrangement joins TRBV15 to TRBJ1-1, with D possibly being TRBD1 (5 bases). V gave up 0 bases and J gave up 11 bases, with 13 bases separating them. Germline CDR1 is LNHNV and CDR2 is YYDKDF (reference sequence). The CDR3 runs to 13 residues.

The rearrangement joins TRBV9 to TRBJ2-2, with 8 nucleotides matching TRBD2. V shed 4 bases and J 4 bases; nucleotides not matched to a gene: 6. The CDR3 totals 15 residues. Germline CDR1 and CDR2: SGDLS and YYNGEE. The CDR3 bases are TGTGCCAGCAGCACAGCGGGAGCTGGCACCGGGGAGCTGTTTTTT. Residues: CASSTAGAGTGELFF.

The chain is built from TRBV18 and TRBJ2-3, with D possibly TRBD2 on 6 matching bases. The germline V gene has CDR1 KGHSH and CDR2 LQKENI. This CDR3 comprises 19 residues. V shed 3 bases and J shed 0 bases, with 22 bases lying between them. The CDR3 spells CASSPPWSGRDFSTDTQYF. CDR3 DNA: TGTGCCAGCTCACCTCCCTGGAGCGGGCGCGACTTTAGCACAGATACGCAGTATTTT. Complete variable domain (other parts from reference TRBV18 and TRBJ2-3): NAGVMQNPRHLVRRRGQEARLRCSPMKGHSHVYWYRQLPEEGLKFMVYLQKENIIDESGMPKERFSAEFPKEGPSILRIQQVVRGDSAAYFCASSPPWSGRDFSTDTQYFGPGTRLTVL.

The rearrangement joins TRBV14 to TRBJ2-7; D possibly corresponds to TRBD2 (6 bases). Trimming took off 5 bases at V and 7 bases at J, with 9 bases between the two ends. This CDR3 has 11 amino acids. Per germline, CDR1 SGHDN and CDR2 FVKESK. The CDR3, as DNA: TGTGCCAGCAGCGGTGGAGGGGAGCAGTACTTC. Protein: CASSGGGEQYF.

The chain employs TRBV11-1 and TRBJ2-7; tentatively, D is TRBD2 (6 bases). CDR1 is SGHAT, CDR2 FQDESV, per germline (reference sequence). V lost 5 bases, J lost 4 bases, and 12 bases lay in between. The CDR3 runs 13 residues. CDR3: CASSPGRSYEQYF. DNA for the CDR3: TGTGCCAGCAGCCCCGGGAGATCATACGAGCAGTACTTC.

This chain joins TRBV30 and TRBJ1-3; no firm D call. The V gene's germline CDR1 is GTSNPN and CDR2 SVGIG (reference sequence). Deletions cut 0 bases from V and 0 bases from J, with 15 bases between. This CDR3 contains 17 residues. The CDR3 loop reads CAWSVSLWAFSGNTIYF. In DNA form, the CDR3 reads TGTGCCTGGAGTGTAAGTCTTTGGGCCTTCTCTGGAAACACCATATATTTT.

This chain connects TRBV4-1 to TRBJ2-1, with a possible D match to TRBD1 (6 bases). Germline-derived CDR1 and CDR2 are MGHRA and YSYEKL. Trimming shortened V by 8 bases and J by 10 bases, and 15 bases separated the two germline ends. CDR3 length equals 12 residues. The DNA of the CDR3 is TGCGCCAGCGGGGGCTCGATGGGGGAGCAGTTCTTC. Amino acids: CASGGSMGEQFF.

The genes are TRBV7-2 and TRBJ2-5; weak D call: TRBD1 (6 bases). This CDR3 region has 15 residues. Germline assignment: CDR1 SGHTA and CDR2 FQGNSA. V lost 2 bases and J lost 5, with 15 bases in between. CDR3 loop: CASSLQQGAGETQYF. The CDR3 bases are TGTGCCAGCAGCTTACAACAGGGAGCCGGGGAGACCCAGTACTTC.

CDR3 nucleotides: TGCGCCAGCAGCTTCGGACAGGGATCTTACGAGCAGTACTTC. Its protein product is CASSFGQGSYEQYF. The V gene is TRBV5-1, the J gene TRBJ2-7, with 8 bases that match TRBD1. CDR1 is SGHRS and CDR2 is YFSETQ in the germline V gene. The CDR3 is made up of 14 amino acids. With V trimmed by 2 bases and J by 4 bases, 5 bases remained unmatched.

CDR3 bases: TGCGCCAGCAGCTCCAGCGGGAGCTCCTACAATGAGCAGTTCTTC. Translated, it gives CASSSSGSSYNEQFF. V gene TRBV5-1 combines with J gene TRBJ2-1; 8 bases agree with TRBD2. The CDR3 spans 15 residues. Losses at the gene ends were 3 bases for V and 0 bases for J; bases not matched to a gene: 2. CDR1 and CDR2 from the germline V gene are SGHRS and YFSETQ.

The chain employs TRBV13 and TRBJ2-7, with D unresolved. Germline loops: CDR1 PRHDT, CDR2 FYEKMQ (reference sequence). The CDR3 has 12 amino acids. V was pared by 6 bases and J by 2 bases, with 8 bases between. CDR3 sequence reads: CASSSVAYEQYF. As DNA, the CDR3 is TGTGCCAGCAGTTCGGTGGCCTACGAGCAGTACTTC.

The chain combines TRBV4-1 with TRBJ1-5; 9 bases align to TRBD1. This CDR3 is 16 amino acids long. The V and J ends lost 4 bases and 4 bases, in that order; junction bases with no gene match: 8. Germline V lookup: CDR1 MGHRA, CDR2 YSYEKL. CDR3 protein: CASSRQGQGANQPQHF. CDR3 in DNA: TGCGCCAGCAGCCGCCAGGGACAGGGTGCAAATCAGCCCCAGCATTTT.

CDR3 residues: CSARQGYEQYF. CDR3 coding DNA: TGCAGTGCTAGACAGGGTTACGAGCAGTACTTC. The chain joins TRBV20-1 to TRBJ2-5, with D possibly TRBD1 on 5 matching bases. Gene TRBJ2-7 matches the end of the DNA better, so the J call may be wrong. The CDR3 extends over 11 amino acids. Germline V lookup: CDR1 DFQATT, CDR2 SNEGSKA (reference sequence).

This chain connects TRBV5-1 to TRBJ2-3, with D perhaps TRBD2 (6 bases). The CDR3 is made up of 15 amino acids. V was clipped by 1 base and J by 5 bases, with 14 bases between them. CDR1 and CDR2 (germline): SGHRS, YFSETQ. The CDR3 here is CASSLIRGLGDTQYF. The CDR3 bases are TGCGCCAGCAGCTTGATTCGGGGGTTAGGAGATACGCAGTATTTT. The variable domain in full, completed from reference TRBV5-1 and TRBJ2-3, reads KAGVTQTPRYLIKTRGQQVTLSCSPISGHRSVSWYQQTPGQGLQFLFEYFSETQRNKGNFPGRFSGRQFSNSRSEMNVSTLELGDSALYLCASSLIRGLGDTQYFGPGTRLTVL.

The chain employs TRBV5-5 and TRBJ2-4; the D gene is possibly TRBD2 (5 bases). The CDR3 runs 14 residues. The V and J ends lost 0 bases and 1 base respectively, with 5 bases between them. Germline lookup yields CDR1 SGHKS and CDR2 YYEKEE (reference sequence). CDR3 coding DNA: TGTGCCAGCAGCTTGGGCGGGGCCAAAAACATTCAGTACTTC. Its translation is CASSLGGAKNIQYF.

The chain recombines TRBV6-5 with TRBJ2-1; D ambiguous. The germline V gene has CDR1 MNHEY and CDR2 SVGAGI. The germline V and J ends were trimmed by 5 bases and 0 bases, with 11 bases remaining between them. CDR3 size: 15 residues. The CDR3 loop is CASSPLRSSYNEQFF. For the CDR3, the DNA is TGTGCCAGCAGTCCTCTTCGGAGCTCCTACAATGAGCAGTTCTTC.

The chain couples TRBV12-5 to TRBJ1-5, with D possibly TRBD1 on 5 matching bases. CDR3 length equals 15 residues. Between the trimmed V and J ends, which lost 5 bases and 2 bases, there was a span of 13 bases. Germline V gene sequence: CDR1 LGHNT, CDR2 FRNRAP. DNA for the CDR3: TGTGCTAGTGGTCTGGGGGGGGTTGGCAATCAGCCCCAGCATTTT. It specifies CASGLGGVGNQPQHF.

The chain is built from TRBV7-9 and TRBJ2-1; D is unclear. CDR3 length: 13 amino acids. Germline CDR1 and CDR2: SEHNR and FQNEAQ (reference sequence). The V gene lost 5 bases and the J gene lost 8 bases, with 13 bases spanning the gap. Here the CDR3 DNA reads TGTGCCAGCAGCCGCAACGGGTACGATGAGCAGTTCTTC. Translated, it gives CASSRNGYDEQFF.

V and J are TRBV27 and TRBJ2-2; 7 bases match TRBD1. CDR3 length: 13 amino acids. Trimming at V came to 6 bases and at J to 6 bases, leaving 4 bases not matched to a gene. The germline CDR1 and CDR2 sequences are MNHEY and SMNVEV (reference sequence). The CDR3 sequence: CASRLQGSGELFF. CDR3 bases: TGTGCCAGCAGGCTACAGGGGTCCGGGGAGCTGTTTTTT.

The chain carries TRBV5-1 and TRBJ2-2, with D possibly being TRBD2 (6 bases). V lost 1 base and J lost 5, with 12 bases in between. The V gene's germline CDR1 is SGHRS and CDR2 YFSETQ. The CDR3 sequence is 15 residues long. The CDR3 DNA sequence: TGCGCCAGCAGCTTGCCGGGGGTACCTACCGGGGAGCTGTTTTTT. It translates to CASSLPGVPTGELFF.

The chain couples TRBV9 to TRBJ2-5; the D gene is possibly TRBD2 (6 bases). The CDR3 runs to 14 residues. Trimming removed 0 bases at V and 5 bases at J, with 11 bases between. Germline lookup yields CDR1 SGDLS and CDR2 YYNGEE. CDR3 DNA sequence: TGTGCCAGCAGCGTAGGGCTAGCGTCCGAGACCCAGTACTTC. Its protein product is CASSVGLASETQYF.

In nucleotides, the CDR3 is TGTGCCAGTAGTATTGACGGGTACAATGAGCAGTTCTTC. Its translation is CASSIDGYNEQFF. The genes are TRBV19 and TRBJ2-1; D remains unclear. With 3 bases removed from V and 4 bases from J, the gap between germline ends came to 7 bases. Germline V lookup: CDR1 LNHDA, CDR2 SQIVND (reference sequence). The CDR3 loop spans 13 amino acids.

The rearrangement joins TRBV5-4 to TRBJ2-7; 8 nucleotides line up with TRBD1. With V trimmed by 5 bases and J by 4 bases, 11 bases remained unmatched. The CDR3 is made up of 15 amino acids. The germline V gene encodes CDR1 SGHNT and CDR2 YYREEE (reference sequence). The CDR3 is CASRAGQGVWYEQYF. CDR3 coding DNA: TGTGCCAGCAGGGCTGGACAGGGAGTATGGTACGAGCAGTACTTC.

This rearrangement joins TRBV5-1 to TRBJ2-1, with 8 bases aligning to TRBD2. Looked up from germline, CDR1 is SGHRS and CDR2 is YFSETQ. The ends lost 4 bases at V and 10 bases at J; junction bases unmatched: 13. This CDR3 has 15 residues. The CDR3 DNA sequence: TGCGCCAGCAGCCCGACCAGCGGGGGCCTTGGGGAGCAGTTCTTC. This codes for CASSPTSGGLGEQFF.

Remarks on this clone: It is likely a read error, because the conserved phenylalanine at the end of the CDR3 is missing. The DNA is omitted, as the CDR3 cannot be located on it reliably, and the CDR3 follows TCRdb's listing. The chain has TRBV6-5 and TRBJ2-4; the table names TRBD1, a call not compared with the DNA. The germline V gene has CDR1 MNHEY and CDR2 SVGAGI. A total of 9 residues make up the CDR3, ends included. CDR3 in amino acids: CASRPDRAP.